Below are 14 T cell receptor beta chains sequenced from a single sample in a study of response to subunit inactivated influenza vaccine. MiXCR, run by TCRdb on the RT-PCR reads, gives a single entry per CDR3 protein. Of 860,000 or so distinct CDR3 sequences listed, less than 25% are singletons. The sample was PBMCs from blood, taken approximately 5 days after vaccination. These receptors all come from a man over 45 who received an inactivated influenza vaccine.

This clonotype came up a few times. This chain connects TRBV6-5 to TRBJ1-2; D may be TRBD1 (5 bases). The CDR3 length is 14 residues. Looked up from germline, CDR1 is MNHEY and CDR2 is SVGAGI. V lost 0 bases and J lost 4, with 9 bases in between. The CDR3, as DNA: TGTGCCAGCAGTTACTCGGACGGGGCCTATGGCTACACCTTC. It is translated as CASSYSDGAYGYTF.

This chain joins TRBV7-2 and TRBJ2-3; D is possibly TRBD1 (6 bases). The germline V and J ends were trimmed by 8 bases and 3 bases, with 12 bases remaining between them. Germline V gene data show CDR1 as SGHTA and CDR2 as FQGNSA. This CDR3 is 13 amino acids long. DNA for the CDR3: TGTGCCAGCGGAACGCAGGGGACAGATACGCAGTATTTT. Translating gives CASGTQGTDTQYF.

The chain employs TRBV7-8 and TRBJ2-7, with D tentatively TRBD1 (6 bases). The CDR3 is made up of 14 amino acids. The ends were cut back, 6 bases at V and 2 bases at J, with 14 bases in the middle. Germline loops: CDR1 SGHVS, CDR2 FQNEAQ. The DNA for the CDR3 is TGTGCCAGCAGACCAGACAGGTTAACCTACGAGCAGTACTTC. It translates to CASRPDRLTYEQYF.

The CDR3 loop reads CASSLGLAGLHNEQFF. In DNA, the CDR3 is TGTGCCAGCAGCCTAGGACTAGCGGGACTCCACAATGAGCAGTTCTTC. The chain carries TRBV2 and TRBJ2-1; TRBD2 matches at 12 bases. V lost 6 bases and J lost 5; bases outside the gene matches: 8. The CDR3 has 16 amino acids. Per germline, CDR1 SNHLY and CDR2 FYNNEI.

This clonotype occurred many times. CDR3 nucleotides: TGTGCCAGCAGTTTATCAACAGTGAACACTGAAGCTTTCTTT. Protein product: CASSLSTVNTEAFF. The chain combines TRBV28 with TRBJ1-1, with D hard to call. V was shortened by 1 base and J by 0 bases, with 6 bases between the two germline ends. The germline V gene encodes CDR1 MDHEN and CDR2 SYDVKM. This CDR3 spans 14 amino acids.

A few counts support this clonotype. The chain carries TRBV10-3 and TRBJ2-2; tentatively, D is TRBD1 (6 bases). The CDR3 totals 14 residues. The ends were cut back, 10 bases at V and 0 bases at J, with 12 bases in the middle. Germline V gene lookup returns CDR1 ENHRY and CDR2 SYGVKD. CDR3 sequence reads: CATTDSPNTGELFF. The CDR3 DNA sequence: TGTGCCACCACGGACAGCCCGAACACCGGGGAGCTGTTTTTT.

This clonotype turned up a few times. The J gene is TRBJ2-7, the V gene TRBV5-1; 9 bases match TRBD1. The germline gives CDR1 SGHRS, CDR2 YFSETQ. CDR3 length equals 15 residues. With 0 bases clipped from V and 2 bases from J, the junction kept 3 bases outside the gene matches. CDR3 sequence (DNA): TGCGCCAGCAGCTTGGGACAGGGGGGGCCCTACGAGCAGTACTTC. Its translation is CASSLGQGGPYEQYF. Together with reference TRBV5-1 and TRBJ2-7, the CDR3 gives the full variable domain: KAGVTQTPRYLIKTRGQQVTLSCSPISGHRSVSWYQQTPGQGLQFLFEYFSETQRNKGNFPGRFSGRQFSNSRSEMNVSTLELGDSALYLCASSLGQGGPYEQYFGPGTRLTVT.

This chain joins TRBV20-1 and TRBJ2-5, with 7 nucleotides matching TRBD1. CDR1 and CDR2 (germline): DFQATT, SNEGSKA (reference sequence). This CDR3 has 15 amino acids. The CDR3 DNA is TGCAGCGGACACCCAAGGACAGGAAAACTAGAGACCCAGTACTTC. Translated, it gives CSGHPRTGKLETQYF.

This chain connects TRBV11-2 to TRBJ2-2; D not certain. In germline, CDR1 is SGHAT, CDR2 FQNNGV. V gave up 3 bases and J gave up 4 bases, with 3 bases separating them. The CDR3 extends over 12 amino acids. Here the CDR3 DNA reads TGTGCCAGCAGCTTTATCACCGGGGAGCTGTTTTTT. This sequence encodes CASSFITGELFF.

The chain employs TRBV10-3 and TRBJ2-7; 9 nucleotides agree with TRBD1. The ends lost 4 bases at V and 3 bases at J; junction bases unmatched: 10. This CDR3 spans 16 amino acids. Germline V gene lookup returns CDR1 ENHRY and CDR2 SYGVKD. The CDR3 loop is CAISGGRGQGYYEQYF. Here the CDR3 DNA reads TGTGCCATCAGTGGGGGTAGGGGACAGGGCTACTACGAGCAGTACTTC.

This clonotype turned up a few times. This rearrangement joins TRBV9 to TRBJ1-3; D not resolved. V was shortened by 7 bases and J by 4 bases, with 18 bases between the two germline ends. Germline V CDR1 and CDR2: SGDLS, YYNGEE. The CDR3 runs to 15 residues. The CDR3 loop is CASDTDGRGGNTIYF. The CDR3 nucleotides read TGTGCCAGCGACACCGACGGCCGAGGCGGAAACACCATATATTTT.

The CDR3 here is CASSFFLSPGVTNEQFF. The CDR3 DNA follows: TGTGCCAGCAGTTTCTTCCTATCCCCAGGGGTCACAAATGAGCAGTTCTTC. This chain joins TRBV6-2 or TRBV6-3 and TRBJ2-1, with D tentatively TRBD1 (6 bases). The CDR3 has 17 residues. V was trimmed by 4 bases and J by 7 bases, leaving 23 bases between them. CDR1 and CDR2 from the germline V gene are MNHEY and SVGEGT.

CDR3 sequence: CASRRGSGETQYF. The CDR3 nucleotides are TGTGCCAGCAGGAGGGGATCGGGGGAGACCCAGTACTTC. The chain couples TRBV6-1 to TRBJ2-5, with D possibly being TRBD1 or TRBD2 (5 bases each). Per the germline V gene, CDR1 is MNHNS and CDR2 is SASEGT. The V gene lost 6 bases and the J gene lost 5 bases, with 13 bases spanning the gap. The CDR3 contains 13 residues.

This clonotype was observed at least ten times. The chain recombines TRBV5-1 with TRBJ2-1; D call uncertain. This CDR3 is 14 amino acids long. The germline V gene has CDR1 SGHRS and CDR2 YFSETQ. With 1 base removed from V and 1 base from J, the gap between germline ends came to 6 bases. CDR3 bases: TGCGCCAGCAGCTTGCTTAGATCCTACAATGAGCAGTTCTTC. Amino acids: CASSLLRSYNEQFF.